This TCR beta chain was obtained from a study of PD-1 blockade in classical Hodgkin lymphoma. This clone came up once. The protocol was immunoSEQ multiplex PCR, while the TCRdb copy is restricted to in-frame clones and leaves out a portion. The table has over 15,000 clones, approximately 80% seen once. As to time point: cycle 4 day 1 (C4D1), after six to seven weeks of nivolumab. All patients experienced relapse after autologous stem cell transplantation, and brentuximab vedotin exposure was variable. The specimen comprised peripheral blood mononuclear cells (PBMCs), sampled before the fourth cycle of nivolumab. The sequence came from a human donor with classical Hodgkin lymphoma.

DNA of the CDR3: TGTGCCAGCAGCTTGATGTTACCGGGGGTGAACACCGGGGAGCTGTTTTTT. Its translation: CASSLMLPGVNTGELFF. The V gene is TRBV5-5, the J gene TRBJ2-2; possible D gene TRBD2, 6 bases. The CDR3 has 17 amino acids. Trimming cost V 1 base and J 1 base, with 14 bases left between them. Germline V gene data show CDR1 as SGHKS and CDR2 as YYEKEE (reference sequence).